Sequencing of this TCR beta chain was carried out in a study of cytomegalovirus exposure and HLA in healthy donors. Study details: There were 70 million to 95 million unique TCRs (from HLA-typed donors) in an early data release. The study, taken as a whole, reports: Apart from CMV serostatus, no immune exposure information was available. The authors listed about 170 TCR beta chains as cytomegalovirus-associated.

This PCR relied on a set of 60 Vbeta primers and 13 Jbeta primers. Only in-frame clones appear in the TCRdb table, and some are missing; sequencing was by immunoSEQ multiplex PCR. The repertoire holds about 110,000 clones, 55% to 80% seen once, with 2% to 2.5% in the top ten. Donors in the study were healthy people who gave bone marrow. This clone was observed a handful of times. The antigen is unknown. Germline loops: CDR1 MNHNS, CDR2 SASEGT. J was trimmed by 2 bases and V by 7 bases; bases with no gene match: 5. The CDR3 is 14 residues long. This chain connects TRBV6-1 to TRBJ1-5; 7 nucleotides line up with TRBD1. The sequencing sample was made of PBMCs. The sequence was obtained from a woman in her twenties or thirties in good health and CMV-seronegative. The CDR3 DNA reads TGTGCCAGCAAAACAGGGGTTGGCAATCAGCCCCAGCATTTT. This translates into CASKTGVGNQPQHF.